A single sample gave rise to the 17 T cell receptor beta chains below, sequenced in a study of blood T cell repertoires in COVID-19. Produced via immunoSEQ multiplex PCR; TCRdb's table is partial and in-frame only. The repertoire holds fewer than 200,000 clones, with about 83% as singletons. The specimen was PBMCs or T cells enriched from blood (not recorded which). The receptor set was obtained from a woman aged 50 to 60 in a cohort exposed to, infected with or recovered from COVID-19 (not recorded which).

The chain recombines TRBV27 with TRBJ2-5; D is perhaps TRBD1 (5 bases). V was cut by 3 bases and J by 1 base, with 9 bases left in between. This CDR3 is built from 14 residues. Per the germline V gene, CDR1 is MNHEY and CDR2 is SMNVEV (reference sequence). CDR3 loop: CASSFRVGQETQYF. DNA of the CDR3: TGTGCCAGCAGTTTCAGGGTGGGCCAAGAGACCCAGTACTTC.

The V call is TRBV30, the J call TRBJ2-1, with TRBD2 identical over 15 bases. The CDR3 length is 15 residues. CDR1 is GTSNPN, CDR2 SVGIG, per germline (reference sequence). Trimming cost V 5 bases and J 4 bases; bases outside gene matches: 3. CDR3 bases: TGTGCCTGGGGACTAGCGGGGGGGACTTACAATGAGCAGTTCTTC. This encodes CAWGLAGGTYNEQFF.

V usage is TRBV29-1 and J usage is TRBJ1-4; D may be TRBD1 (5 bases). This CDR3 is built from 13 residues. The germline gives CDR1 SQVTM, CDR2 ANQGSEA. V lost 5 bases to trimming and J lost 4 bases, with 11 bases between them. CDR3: CSVSGLDNEKLFF. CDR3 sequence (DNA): TGCAGCGTTTCAGGGTTAGATAATGAAAAACTGTTTTTT.

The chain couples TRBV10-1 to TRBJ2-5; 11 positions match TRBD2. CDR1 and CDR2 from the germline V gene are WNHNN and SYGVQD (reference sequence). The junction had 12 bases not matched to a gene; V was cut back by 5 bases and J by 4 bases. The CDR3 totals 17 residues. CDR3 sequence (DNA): TGCGCCAGCAGTACCGCGGGACTAGCGGAGTGGGGAGAGACCCAGTACTTC. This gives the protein CASSTAGLAEWGETQYF.

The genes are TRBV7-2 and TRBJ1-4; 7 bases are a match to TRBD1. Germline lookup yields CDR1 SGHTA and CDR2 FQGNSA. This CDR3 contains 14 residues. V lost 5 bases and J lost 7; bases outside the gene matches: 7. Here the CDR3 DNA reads TGTGCCAGCAGCCTTAGACAGGGTGGTGAAAAACTGTTTTTT. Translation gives CASSLRQGGEKLFF.

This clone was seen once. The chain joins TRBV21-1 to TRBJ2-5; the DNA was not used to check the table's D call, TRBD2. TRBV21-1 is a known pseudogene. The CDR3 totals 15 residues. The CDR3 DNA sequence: TGTGCCAGCAGCCCACCCCGGGGGGGCCAAGAGACCCAGTACTTC. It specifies CASSPPRGGQETQYF.

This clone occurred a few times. DNA for the CDR3: TGTGCCAGCTCACTGACTCCGGGACAGGGCTACAATGAGCAGTTCTTC. Protein sequence: CASSLTPGQGYNEQFF. The chain carries TRBV18 and TRBJ2-1, with 9 nucleotides matching TRBD1. V dropped 4 bases and J dropped 3; count of bases not matched to a gene: 7. In germline, CDR1 is KGHSH, CDR2 LQKENI. This CDR3 is 16 amino acids long.

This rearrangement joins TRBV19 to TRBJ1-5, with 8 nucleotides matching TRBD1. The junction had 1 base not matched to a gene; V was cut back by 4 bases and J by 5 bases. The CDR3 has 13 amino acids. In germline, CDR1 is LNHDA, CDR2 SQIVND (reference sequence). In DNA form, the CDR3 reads TGTGCCAGTAGTAACAGGGGGTATCAGCCCCAGCATTTT. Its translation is CASSNRGYQPQHF.

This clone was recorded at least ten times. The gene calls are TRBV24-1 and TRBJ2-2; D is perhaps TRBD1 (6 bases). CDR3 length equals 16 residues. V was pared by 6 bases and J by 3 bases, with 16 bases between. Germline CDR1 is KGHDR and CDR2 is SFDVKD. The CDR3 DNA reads TGTGCCACCAGTCCGGTCAGGGGATGGGACACCGGGGAGCTGTTTTTT. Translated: CATSPVRGWDTGELFF.

The CDR3 coding sequence is TGTGCCAGTAGTCCCGACAGGGCCTACGAGCAGTACTTC. Its translation is CASSPDRAYEQYF. This chain links TRBV19 with TRBJ2-7; 7 bases are shared with TRBD1. Looked up from germline, CDR1 is LNHDA and CDR2 is SQIVND (reference sequence). The V and J ends lost 5 bases and 2 bases, in that order; junction bases with no gene match: 3. There are 13 residues in the CDR3.

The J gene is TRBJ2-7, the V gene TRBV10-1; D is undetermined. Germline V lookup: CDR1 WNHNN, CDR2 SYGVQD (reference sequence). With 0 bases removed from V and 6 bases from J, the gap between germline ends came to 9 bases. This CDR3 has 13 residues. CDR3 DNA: TGCGCCAGCAGTGAGTCGTCACGGTCCGAGCAGTACTTC. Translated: CASSESSRSEQYF.

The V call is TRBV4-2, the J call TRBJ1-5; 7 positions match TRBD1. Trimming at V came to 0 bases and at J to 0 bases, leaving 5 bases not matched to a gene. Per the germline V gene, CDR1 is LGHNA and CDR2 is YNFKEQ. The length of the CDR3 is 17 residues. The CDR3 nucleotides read TGTGCCAGCAGCCAAGATGGGGACAGATTTAGCAATCAGCCCCAGCATTTT. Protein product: CASSQDGDRFSNQPQHF.

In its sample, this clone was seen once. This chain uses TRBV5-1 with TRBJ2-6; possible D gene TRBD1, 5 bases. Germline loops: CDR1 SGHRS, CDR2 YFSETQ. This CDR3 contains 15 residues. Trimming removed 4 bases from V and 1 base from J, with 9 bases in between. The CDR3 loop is CASSLRVSGANVLTF. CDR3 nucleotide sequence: TGCGCCAGCAGCCTCAGGGTATCTGGGGCCAACGTCCTGACTTTC.

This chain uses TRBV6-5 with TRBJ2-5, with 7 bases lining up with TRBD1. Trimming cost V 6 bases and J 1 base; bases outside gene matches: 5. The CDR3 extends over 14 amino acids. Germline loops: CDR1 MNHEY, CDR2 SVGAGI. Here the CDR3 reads CASRPGTVQETQYF. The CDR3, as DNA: TGTGCCAGCAGGCCTGGGACAGTCCAAGAGACCCAGTACTTC.

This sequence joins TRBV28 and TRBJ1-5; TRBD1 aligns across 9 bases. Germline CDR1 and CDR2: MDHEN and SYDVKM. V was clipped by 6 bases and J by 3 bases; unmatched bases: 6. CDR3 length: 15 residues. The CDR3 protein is CASSRGTGNNQPQHF. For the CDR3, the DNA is TGTGCCAGCAGCCGCGGGACAGGGAACAATCAGCCCCAGCATTTT.

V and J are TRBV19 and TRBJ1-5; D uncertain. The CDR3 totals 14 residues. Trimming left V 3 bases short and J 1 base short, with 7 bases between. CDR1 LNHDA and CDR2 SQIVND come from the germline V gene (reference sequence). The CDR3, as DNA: TGTGCCAGTAGTATTCCCGAGAGCAATCAGCCCCAGCATTTT. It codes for CASSIPESNQPQHF.

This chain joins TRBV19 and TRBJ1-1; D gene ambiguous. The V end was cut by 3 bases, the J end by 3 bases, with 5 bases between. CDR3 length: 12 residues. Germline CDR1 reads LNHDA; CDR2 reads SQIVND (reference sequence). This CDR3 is CASSISYTEAFF. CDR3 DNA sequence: TGTGCCAGTAGTATCAGTTACACTGAAGCTTTCTTT.